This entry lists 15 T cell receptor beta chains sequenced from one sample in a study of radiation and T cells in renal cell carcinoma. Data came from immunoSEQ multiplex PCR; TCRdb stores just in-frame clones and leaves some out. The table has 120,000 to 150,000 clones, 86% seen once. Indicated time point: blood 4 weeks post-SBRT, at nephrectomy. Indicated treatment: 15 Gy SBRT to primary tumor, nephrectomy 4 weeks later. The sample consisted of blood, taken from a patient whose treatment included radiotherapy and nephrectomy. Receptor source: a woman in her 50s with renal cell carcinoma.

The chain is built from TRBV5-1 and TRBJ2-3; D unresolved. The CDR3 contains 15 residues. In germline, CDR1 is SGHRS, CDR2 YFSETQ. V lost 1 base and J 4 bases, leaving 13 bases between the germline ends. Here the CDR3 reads CASSLSEIAADTQYF. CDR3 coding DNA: TGCGCCAGCAGCTTGTCGGAAATAGCAGCAGATACGCAGTATTTT.

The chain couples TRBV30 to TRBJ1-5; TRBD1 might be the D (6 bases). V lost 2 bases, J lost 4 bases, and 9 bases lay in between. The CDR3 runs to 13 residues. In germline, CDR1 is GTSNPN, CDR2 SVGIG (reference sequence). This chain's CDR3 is CAWSTRGNQPQHF. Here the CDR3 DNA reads TGTGCCTGGAGTACGAGGGGGAATCAGCCCCAGCATTTT.

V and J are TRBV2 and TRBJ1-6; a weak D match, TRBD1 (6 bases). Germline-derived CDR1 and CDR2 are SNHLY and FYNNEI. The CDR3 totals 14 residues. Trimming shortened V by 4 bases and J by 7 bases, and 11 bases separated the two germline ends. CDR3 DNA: TGTGCCAGCAGTGTCGGGGGCTTGAATTCACCCCTCCACTTT. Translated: CASSVGGLNSPLHF.

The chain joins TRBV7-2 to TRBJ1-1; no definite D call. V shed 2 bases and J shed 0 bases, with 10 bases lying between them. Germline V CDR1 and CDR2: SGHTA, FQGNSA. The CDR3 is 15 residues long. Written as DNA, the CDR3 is TGTGCCAGCAGCTTACCCATTACAGTGAACACTGAAGCTTTCTTT. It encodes CASSLPITVNTEAFF.

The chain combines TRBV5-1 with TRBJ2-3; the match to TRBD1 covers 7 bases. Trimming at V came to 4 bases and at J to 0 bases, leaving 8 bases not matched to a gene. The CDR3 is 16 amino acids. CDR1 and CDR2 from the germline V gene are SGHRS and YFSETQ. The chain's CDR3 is CASSQAPGQSTDTQYF. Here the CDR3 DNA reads TGCGCCAGCAGCCAAGCCCCGGGACAGAGCACAGATACGCAGTATTTT.

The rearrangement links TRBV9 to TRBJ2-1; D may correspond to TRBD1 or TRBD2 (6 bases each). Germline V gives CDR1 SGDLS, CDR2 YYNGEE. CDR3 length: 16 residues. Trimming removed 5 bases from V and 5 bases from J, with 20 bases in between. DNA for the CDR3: TGTGCCAGCAGTTGGGGGGCAGCCACTGCTAACAATGAGCAGTTCTTC. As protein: CASSWGAATANNEQFF.

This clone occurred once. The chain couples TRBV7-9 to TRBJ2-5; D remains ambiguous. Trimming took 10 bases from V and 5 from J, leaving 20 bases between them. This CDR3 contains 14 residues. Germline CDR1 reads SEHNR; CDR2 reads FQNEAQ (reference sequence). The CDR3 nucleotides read TGTGCCACCTACCGGGCAGCCCTGGGGGAGACCCAGTACTTC. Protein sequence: CATYRAALGETQYF.

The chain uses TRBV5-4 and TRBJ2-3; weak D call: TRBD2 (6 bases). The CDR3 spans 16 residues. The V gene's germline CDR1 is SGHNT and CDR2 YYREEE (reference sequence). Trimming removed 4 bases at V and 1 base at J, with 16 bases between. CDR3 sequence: CASSLGLTGGTDTQYF. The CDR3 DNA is TGTGCCAGCAGCCTGGGGCTTACGGGAGGCACAGATACGCAGTATTTT.

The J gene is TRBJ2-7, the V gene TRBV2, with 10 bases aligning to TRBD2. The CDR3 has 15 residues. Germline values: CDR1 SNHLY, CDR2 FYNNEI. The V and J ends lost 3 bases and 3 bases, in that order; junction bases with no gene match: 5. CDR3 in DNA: TGTGCCAGCAGTGAGGAGCGGGGGGGATACTACGAGCAGTACTTC. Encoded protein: CASSEERGGYYEQYF.

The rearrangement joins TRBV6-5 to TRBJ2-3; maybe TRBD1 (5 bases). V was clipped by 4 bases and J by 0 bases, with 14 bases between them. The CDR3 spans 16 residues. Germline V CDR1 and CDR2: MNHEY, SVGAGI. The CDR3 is CASSSDGRDSTDTQYF. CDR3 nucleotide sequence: TGTGCCAGCAGTTCAGATGGCAGGGATAGCACAGATACGCAGTATTTT.

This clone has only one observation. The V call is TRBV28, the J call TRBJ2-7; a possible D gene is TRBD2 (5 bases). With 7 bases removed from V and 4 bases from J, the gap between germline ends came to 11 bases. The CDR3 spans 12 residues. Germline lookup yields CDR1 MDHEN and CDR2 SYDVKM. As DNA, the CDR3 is TGTGCCAGCACTCTCGGGGATTACGAGCAGTACTTC. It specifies CASTLGDYEQYF.

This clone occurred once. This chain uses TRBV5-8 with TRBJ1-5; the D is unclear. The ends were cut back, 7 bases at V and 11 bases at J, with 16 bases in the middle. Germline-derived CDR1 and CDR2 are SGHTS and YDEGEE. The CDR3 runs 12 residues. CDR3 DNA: TGTGCCAGCTCACCAGATGGCATAGCCCAGCATTTT. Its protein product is CASSPDGIAQHF.

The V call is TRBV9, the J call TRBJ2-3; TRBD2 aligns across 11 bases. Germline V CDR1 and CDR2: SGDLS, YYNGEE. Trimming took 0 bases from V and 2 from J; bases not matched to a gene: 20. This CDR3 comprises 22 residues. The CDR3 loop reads CASSVDTGLAGGLSIDTDTQYF. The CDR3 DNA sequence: TGTGCCAGCAGCGTAGATACGGGCCTAGCGGGGGGCCTCTCGATCGACACAGATACGCAGTATTTT.

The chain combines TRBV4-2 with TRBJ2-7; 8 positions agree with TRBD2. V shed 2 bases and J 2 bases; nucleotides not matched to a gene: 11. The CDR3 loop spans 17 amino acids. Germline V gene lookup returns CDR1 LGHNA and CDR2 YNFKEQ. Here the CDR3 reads CASSQPPGRTSPYEQYF. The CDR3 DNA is TGTGCCAGCAGCCAACCTCCGGGCAGGACTAGCCCCTACGAGCAGTACTTC.

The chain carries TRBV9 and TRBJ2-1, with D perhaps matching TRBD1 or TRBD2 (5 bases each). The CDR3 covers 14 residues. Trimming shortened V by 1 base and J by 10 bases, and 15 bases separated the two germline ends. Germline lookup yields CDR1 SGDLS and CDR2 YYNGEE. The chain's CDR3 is CASSVTGTTEEQFF. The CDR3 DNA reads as TGTGCCAGCAGCGTAACGGGGACCACGGAGGAGCAGTTCTTC.